This passage covers 11 T cell receptor beta chains from one sample sequenced in a study of CD8+ T cells in alopecia areata. Indicated treatment: oral pan-JAK inhibitor, 5-10 mg twice daily. Extracted RNA was reverse transcribed into cDNA, the sequencing template. The data were produced by immunoSEQ multiplex PCR, yet TCRdb's version contains in-frame clones alone and is incomplete. There are some 170,000 clones in the sample; roughly 60% occur only once, and more than 15% lies in the top ten. The sample in question was CD4+ T cells sorted from blood, obtained around week 55, from a patient treated with tofacitinib. Receptor source: a human donor with alopecia areata.

The gene calls are TRBV19 and TRBJ1-6, with D unresolved. V dropped 6 bases and J dropped 0 bases, with 18 bases sitting between them. Germline CDR1 is LNHDA and CDR2 is SQIVND (reference sequence). This CDR3 is 18 amino acids long. CDR3 coding DNA: TGTGCCAGTAGCAGGAGCTTTGAAGGTAGCTCCTATAATTCACCCCTCCACTTT. Residues: CASSRSFEGSSYNSPLHF.

This clone turned up a few times. J is TRBJ1-2 and V is TRBV19; D unclear. CDR1 is LNHDA and CDR2 is SQIVND in the germline V gene (reference sequence). This CDR3 spans 14 amino acids. Trimming removed 4 bases from V and 4 bases from J, with 13 bases in between. The CDR3 loop is CASSSQSTGYGYTF. CDR3 sequence (DNA): TGTGCCAGTAGTAGTCAGTCGACGGGCTATGGCTACACCTTC.

Details on this clone: The sample carries other DNA sequences with the same CDR3. J is TRBJ2-3 and V is TRBV7-3, with unresolved D. Germline CDR1 is SGHTA and CDR2 is FQGTGA. V gave up 3 bases and J gave up 4 bases, with 5 bases separating them. The CDR3 is 12 residues long. CDR3 DNA: TGTGCCAGCAGCTTGGGTGCAGATACGCAGTATTTT. Residues: CASSLGADTQYF.

The chain combines TRBV29-1 with TRBJ1-4; D possibly corresponds to TRBD1 (6 bases). Germline V gene lookup returns CDR1 SQVTM and CDR2 ANQGSEA. Between the trimmed V and J ends, which lost 3 bases and 7 bases, there was a span of 12 bases. The CDR3 is 13 amino acids. Written as DNA, the CDR3 is TGCAGCGTTGATTGGCAGGGGTCTGAAAAACTGTTTTTT. This sequence encodes CSVDWQGSEKLFF.

V usage is TRBV7-2 and J usage is TRBJ2-7; no clear D gene. The CDR3 runs to 14 residues. CDR1 is SGHTA and CDR2 is FQGNSA in the germline V gene. V lost 4 bases and J lost 1, with 11 bases in between. The CDR3 region is CASSYKTRSYEQYF. In nucleotides, the CDR3 is TGTGCCAGCAGCTACAAGACCCGTTCCTACGAGCAGTACTTC.

V is TRBV19 and J is TRBJ2-2; 7 nucleotides agree with TRBD1. Germline V CDR1 and CDR2: LNHDA, SQIVND (reference sequence). V dropped 8 bases and J dropped 4; count of bases not matched to a gene: 7. The CDR3 sequence is 14 residues long. In DNA form, the CDR3 reads TGTGCCAGTCTGGACAGGCGAGGCACCGGGGAGCTGTTTTTT. As protein: CASLDRRGTGELFF.

This clone was detected only a few times. The chain links TRBV30 to TRBJ2-7; 9 bases match TRBD1. Germline CDR1 is GTSNPN and CDR2 is SVGIG (reference sequence). The CDR3 runs to 14 residues. V dropped 4 bases and J dropped 2; count of bases not matched to a gene: 6. This chain's CDR3 is CAWNRDRVAYEQYF. CDR3 in DNA: TGTGCCTGGAACCGGGACAGGGTGGCCTACGAGCAGTACTTC.

This chain joins TRBV29-1 and TRBJ1-5; tentatively, D is TRBD1 (5 bases). Germline CDR1 SQVTM, CDR2 ANQGSEA. V was cut by 6 bases and J by 9 bases, with 12 bases left in between. The CDR3 runs to 11 residues. The chain's CDR3 is CSVETGAPQHF. The CDR3 nucleotides are TGCAGCGTCGAGACCGGGGCGCCCCAGCATTTT.

The chain couples TRBV9 to TRBJ1-2; 10 bases agree with TRBD1. Trimming at V came to 3 bases and at J to 5 bases, leaving 7 bases not matched to a gene. The CDR3 has 15 residues. Germline CDR1 SGDLS, CDR2 YYNGEE. CDR3 in amino acids: CASSATGTGDYGYTF. CDR3 DNA: TGTGCCAGCAGCGCGACCGGGACAGGGGATTATGGCTACACCTTC.

V usage is TRBV6-5 and J usage is TRBJ2-3, with TRBD2 identical over 7 bases. CDR3 length equals 13 residues. CDR1 and CDR2 (germline): MNHEY, SVGAGI. V trimming: 5 bases; J trimming: 6 bases; junction bases outside the gene matches: 5. DNA for the CDR3: TGTGCCAGCAGTACTAGGGAGGGCGATACGCAGTATTTT. This encodes CASSTREGDTQYF.

The CDR3 bases are TGTGCCAGCAGCTCGACGATCTCTACCTATGGCTACACCTTC. It yields the protein CASSSTISTYGYTF. The chain couples TRBV27 to TRBJ1-2, with D unresolved. V lost 6 bases and J lost 4, with 15 bases in between. The germline CDR1 and CDR2 sequences are MNHEY and SMNVEV (reference sequence). This CDR3 is 14 amino acids long.